The clone carrying this T cell receptor (beta chain) was picked up many times. What it binds is not known. Looked up from germline, CDR1 is SGHDT and CDR2 is YYEEEE. V dropped 5 bases and J dropped 6 bases, with 12 bases sitting between them. CDR3 length: 12 amino acids. The data derive from a study of response to subunit inactivated influenza vaccine. TCRdb reprocessed the RT-PCR reads via MiXCR and lists one record per CDR3 protein. The table shows around 650,000 distinct CDR3 sequences, with around 14% occurring only once. Overall study findings and caveats: It was suggested by the authors that few new T cells are recruited by each seasonal influenza vaccination.

V and J are TRBV5-6 and TRBJ2-7; D might be TRBD1 (5 bases). This receptor was obtained from a man aged 50 or older who received an inactivated influenza vaccine. Sequenced material: PBMCs from blood, taken roughly 12 days after vaccination. The CDR3 is CASSSTVSEQYF. The CDR3 bases are TGTGCCAGCAGTTCGACAGTTTCCGAGCAGTACTTC.